The rows below give T cell receptor beta chains drawn from one sample of a study of blood T cell repertoires in COVID-19. The method was immunoSEQ multiplex PCR; TCRdb's version includes in-frame clones alone and lacks a portion of them. The sample lists 99,000 or so clones; 75% to 95% were seen once. Sequenced input: peripheral blood. The source is a human donor in a cohort sampled during active COVID-19. The CDR3 runs from the conserved cysteine through the conserved F or W. A D gene is named only where the DNA matches it firmly. Expanded clones are given a class, and other clones once, few, many or no size at all.

.	TRBV4-3	TRBJ1-5	.	TGCGCCAGCAGCCAAGATCGAATCGGCGGGTTTCAGCCCCAGCATTTT	CASSQDRIGGFQPQHF
TRBD1	TRBV5-1	TRBJ2-5	.	TGCGCCAGCAGCTTACAGGGGCAGTGGGAGACCCAGTACTTC	CASSLQGQWETQYF
.	TRBV24-1	TRBJ2-3	.	TGTGCCACCAGTGACAGGGGGGTCACAGATACGCAGTATTTT	CATSDRGVTDTQYF
.	TRBV3-1/TRBV3-2	TRBJ2-7	.	TGTGCCAGCAGCCAAAGGGGCTCCTACGAGCAGTACTTC	CASSQRGSYEQYF
.	TRBV27	TRBJ1-2	.	TGTGCCAGCAGTTTGCGGGATTCGTCATATGGCTACACCTTC	CASSLRDSSYGYTF
TRBD2	TRBV4-3	TRBJ2-7	.	TGCGCCAGCAGCCTCGATTGGACTAGCGGGAGGTACGAGCAGTACTTC	CASSLDWTSGRYEQYF
.	TRBV27	TRBJ1-1	.	TGTGCCAGTACGTCACTTCGGGGGAGCACTGAAGCTTTCTTT	CASTSLRGSTEAFF
.	TRBV4-3	TRBJ2-2	.	TGCGCCAGCAGCATTAGCGCAGGCTTCAATGGAGCCGGGGAGCTGTTTTTT	CASSISAGFNGAGELFF
.	TRBV3-1/TRBV3-2	TRBJ1-4	.	TGTGCCAGCAGCCGGAGTGCGGGGCAGAAGGAAAAACTGTTTTTT	CASSRSAGQKEKLFF
TRBD1	TRBV7-2	TRBJ2-3	.	TGTGCCAGCAGAGACAGGGCCACAGATACGCAGTATTTT	CASRDRATDTQYF
.	TRBV5-8	TRBJ2-7	.	TGTGCCAGCAGCCCCTCAAGACGGGACTTCGGCTACGAGCAGTACTTC	CASSPSRRDFGYEQYF
.	TRBV28	TRBJ2-1	.	TGTGCCAGCAGTTTAGGCGGGGCAACATACAATGAGCAGTTCTTC	CASSLGGATYNEQFF
.	TRBV2	TRBJ2-4	.	TGTGCCAGCAGTCTTTCCCCAGGAAACATTCAGTACTTC	CASSLSPGNIQYF
.	TRBV2	TRBJ2-5	.	TGTGCCAGCAGTGAAAACATAGCGCAAGAGACCCAGTACTTC	CASSENIAQETQYF
TRBD2	TRBV6-5	TRBJ2-7	few	TGTGCCAGCAGTTGGGCGGGAGACCGCCCGGTGGGCGAGCAGTACTTC	CASSWAGDRPVGEQYF
.	TRBV19	TRBJ1-1	.	TGTGCCACCGCTCTGACCCCAGGGTATAACGCTTTCTTT	CATALTPGYNAFF
.	TRBV29-1	TRBJ2-2	.	TGCAGCGTTGGGCATAACACCGGGGAGCTGTTTTTT	CSVGHNTGELFF
TRBD2	TRBV19	TRBJ2-3	.	TGTGCCAGTAGCGCGACTAGCGGGGGGGAAACAGATACGCAGTATTTT	CASSATSGGETDTQYF
.	TRBV19	TRBJ1-4	.	TGTGCCAGTACCCCGAGGAGGACTAATGAAAAACTGTTTTTT	CASTPRRTNEKLFF
TRBD2	TRBV20-1	TRBJ2-4	once	TGCAGTGCTAGTACTAGCGGGAGTGGGAGGCGGAAAAACATTCAGTACTTC	CSASTSGSGRRKNIQYF
.	TRBV4-3	TRBJ1-2	.	TGCGCCAGCAGCCAAGTTACAGGGTATAACTATGGCTACACCTTC	CASSQVTGYNYGYTF
TRBD1	TRBV5-1	TRBJ1-2	few	TGCGCCAGCAGCCCCGACAGGGCGGGGTTCTATGGCTACACCTTC	CASSPDRAGFYGYTF
.	TRBV13	TRBJ2-1	.	TGTGCCAGCACCCTATTTGAGGCGGGGCACGGGTCCTACAATGAGCAGTTCTTC	CASTLFEAGHGSYNEQFF
.	TRBV5-5	TRBJ2-3	.	TGTGCCAGCACCACGACCGGGGTCAGAGATACGCAGTATTTT	CASTTTGVRDTQYF
.	TRBV3-1/TRBV3-2	TRBJ2-1	.	TGTGCCAGCAGCCAAGAGTCCTATTCGGAGGAGCAGTTCTTC	CASSQESYSEEQFF
.	TRBV5-1	TRBJ2-1	.	TGCGCCAGCAGTCAGGTCCCGAGCTCCTACAATGAGCAGTTCTTC	CASSQVPSSYNEQFF
.	TRBV7-9	TRBJ1-2	once	TGTGCCAGCAGCCCTCCGATTGGGCGATACTATGGCTACACCTTC	CASSPPIGRYYGYTF
.	TRBV6-2/TRBV6-3	TRBJ2-7	.	TGTGCCAGCAGTTATTTTCTAGTACAGTACTTC	CASSYFLVQYF
.	TRBV28	TRBJ2-7	.	TGTGCCAGCAGTTCACCTCCGGACAACTCCTACGAGCAGTACTTC	CASSSPPDNSYEQYF
TRBD2	TRBV4-3	TRBJ2-2	.	TGCGCCAGCAGCCAGGATGGGACTAGCGGGGGGGCTTGGAACACCGGGGAGCTGTTTTTT	CASSQDGTSGGAWNTGELFF
TRBD1	TRBV11-2	TRBJ2-5	.	TGTGCCAGCAGCACCCCAAGGGGCAGGGGGGAGACCCAGTACTTC	CASSTPRGRGETQYF
.	TRBV7-9	TRBJ2-5	.	TGTGCCAGCAGCACCGAGGGGGGGCGAGTGTTGGAGGACCAGTACTTC	CASSTEGGRVLEDQYF
.	TRBV7-9	TRBJ1-2	.	TGTGCCAGCAGCTTAGGTTCCAGGGGCTTCGATGGCTACACCTTC	CASSLGSRGFDGYTF
TRBD1	TRBV3-1/TRBV3-2	TRBJ2-7	.	TGTGCCAGCAGCCTCGGGGGACAGGGGAGGTTCTACGAGCAGTACTTC	CASSLGGQGRFYEQYF
.	TRBV7-6	TRBJ1-5	.	TGTGCCAGCAGCTTAGCGGGGGGGGTGGATCAGCCCCAGCATTTT	CASSLAGGVDQPQHF
.	TRBV7-3	TRBJ1-2	once	TGTGCCAGCAGCTTAAAGGGGGGGCCCAACTATGGCTACACCTTC	CASSLKGGPNYGYTF
.	TRBV6-5	TRBJ1-2	.	TGTGCCAGCAGTTACTCTGTGGCAGGGTATGGCTACACCTTC	CASSYSVAGYGYTF
TRBD1	TRBV6-1	TRBJ1-1	.	TGTGCCAGCAGTGTAACACCGGACAGGGTTTCCTACACTGAAGCTTTCTTT	CASSVTPDRVSYTEAFF
TRBD2	TRBV3-1/TRBV3-2	TRBJ2-1	.	TGTGCCAGCAGCCAAGACGCCCAGCGGGGGTACAATGAGCAGTTCTTC	CASSQDAQRGYNEQFF
TRBD2	TRBV7-8	TRBJ2-7	.	TGTGCCAGCAGCTTAGGGGGGACTAGCGGGAGAATCAGCGAGCAGTACTTC	CASSLGGTSGRISEQYF
.	TRBV25-1	TRBJ2-5	once	TGTGCCACAGGTTATATAATCCAGGGACAAGAGGCCCAGTACTTC	CATGYIIQGQEAQYF
.	TRBV6-5	TRBJ2-2	.	TGTGCCAGCAGCTACGAAGCGATGAACACCGGGGAGCTGTTTTTT	CASSYEAMNTGELFF